This T cell receptor (beta chain) was found in a study of T-cell reconstitution after alpha-beta-depleted transplantation in children. The V gene's germline CDR1 is SGHRS and CDR2 YFSETQ. This CDR3 contains 12 residues. Trimming took off 2 bases at V and 6 bases at J, with 7 bases between the two ends. It was with unique molecular identifiers that the TCRbeta library was prepared. One entry per CDR3 protein results from TCRdb running MiXCR on the PCR reads. The sample includes hundreds of thousands of distinct CDR3 sequences, about 15% of them seen just once. This clonotype was observed many times. This sequence was found in a human donor who donated a stem cell graft to a child with acute myeloid leukemia. The rearrangement links TRBV5-1 to TRBJ2-3; D is undetermined. The sequencing here drew on PBMCs from the stem cell graft donor, taken from the stem cell graft. Written as DNA, the CDR3 is TGCGCCAGCAGCTTCCAAGGCGATACGCAGTATTTT. It yields the protein CASSFQGDTQYF.